The entry below gives a single TCR beta chain sequence along with its context. Sequencing used immunoSEQ multiplex PCR; TCRdb keeps in-frame clones, though not all of them. The sample consists of 130,000 or so clones, about 91% of them appearing once. The sample belongs to a study of blood T cell repertoires in COVID-19. The CDR3 sequence is 14 residues long. The V and J ends lost 3 bases and 0 bases respectively, with 8 bases between them. CDR1 MNHEY and CDR2 SMNVEV come from the germline V gene (reference sequence). The specimen was peripheral blood. This TCR came from a woman aged 60-75 years with acute or convalescent COVID-19. The genes are TRBV27 and TRBJ1-1; maybe TRBD1 (5 bases). The CDR3 spells CASSLAGLNTEAFF. In nucleotides, the CDR3 is TGTGCCAGCAGTTTGGCGGGGCTGAACACTGAAGCTTTCTTT.